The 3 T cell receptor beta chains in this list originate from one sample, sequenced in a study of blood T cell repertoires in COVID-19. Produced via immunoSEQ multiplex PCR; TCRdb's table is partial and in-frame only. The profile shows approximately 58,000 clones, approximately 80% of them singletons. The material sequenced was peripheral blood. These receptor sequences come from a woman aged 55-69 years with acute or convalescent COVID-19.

The CDR3 sequence: CASSPSQGALNQPQHF. The CDR3 bases are TGTGCCAGCTCACCTTCTCAGGGGGCCCTTAATCAGCCCCAGCATTTT. The rearrangement uses TRBV18 and TRBJ1-5; 8 nucleotides line up with TRBD1. Germline V gene lookup returns CDR1 KGHSH and CDR2 LQKENI. The J segment lost 4 bases and the V segment lost 3 bases, leaving 8 bases of the junction unmatched. The CDR3 extends over 16 amino acids.

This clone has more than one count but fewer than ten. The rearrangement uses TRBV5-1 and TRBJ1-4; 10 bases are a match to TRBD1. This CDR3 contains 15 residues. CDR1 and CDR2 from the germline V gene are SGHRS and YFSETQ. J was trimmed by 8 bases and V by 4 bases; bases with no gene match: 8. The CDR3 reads CASSLMGQGNEKLFF. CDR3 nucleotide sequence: TGCGCCAGCAGCCTCATGGGACAGGGGAACGAAAAACTGTTTTTT.

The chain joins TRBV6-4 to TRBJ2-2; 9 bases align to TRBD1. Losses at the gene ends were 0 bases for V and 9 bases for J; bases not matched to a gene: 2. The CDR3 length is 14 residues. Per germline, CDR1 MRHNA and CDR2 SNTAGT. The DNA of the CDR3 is TGTGCCAGCAGTGACTCGGGACAGGGAAGGGAGCTGTTTTTT. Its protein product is CASSDSGQGRELFF.